The 14 T cell receptor beta chains given below trace back to one sample, sequenced in a study of T cells in localized non-small cell lung cancer. The data were produced by immunoSEQ multiplex PCR, yet TCRdb's version contains in-frame clones alone and is incomplete. Among 10,000 to 15,000 clones listed, roughly 80% were seen once. The material was peripheral blood, obtained before any cancer treatment. Every receptor here comes from a male donor aged 60 or over with stage I squamous cell lung carcinoma.

The chain is built from TRBV2 and TRBJ2-5, with TRBD2 matching 7 bases. V trimming: 4 bases; J trimming: 4 bases; junction bases outside the gene matches: 6. The CDR3 spans 14 residues. Germline assignment: CDR1 SNHLY and CDR2 FYNNEI. CDR3 loop: CASSVTAGSETQYF. CDR3 sequence (DNA): TGTGCCAGCAGTGTTACAGCGGGGTCAGAGACCCAGTACTTC.

The count of this clone is one. The chain recombines TRBV5-4 with TRBJ2-5; D unresolved. This CDR3 comprises 13 residues. Per the germline V gene, CDR1 is SGHNT and CDR2 is YYREEE (reference sequence). V was pared by 5 bases and J by 5 bases, with 13 bases between. The CDR3: CASSSPGRETQYF. The CDR3 nucleotides read TGTGCCAGCAGTTCCCCGGGCAGGGAGACCCAGTACTTC.

The chain carries TRBV28 and TRBJ2-3; the D gene is possibly TRBD1 (6 bases). The CDR3 is made up of 14 amino acids. V was trimmed by 3 bases and J by 3 bases, leaving 10 bases between them. Germline-derived CDR1 and CDR2 are MDHEN and SYDVKM. DNA of the CDR3: TGTGCCAGCAGTTTCCTCCAGGGGACAGATACGCAGTATTTT. This translates into CASSFLQGTDTQYF.

This clone was detected only once. The gene calls are TRBV11-3 and TRBJ2-1; no clear D gene. The CDR3 covers 12 residues. V gave up 3 bases and J gave up 7 bases, with 7 bases separating them. Germline CDR1 SGHNT, CDR2 YENEEA. The CDR3 sequence is CASSFRRNEQFF. CDR3 coding DNA: TGTGCCAGCAGCTTCAGGCGAAATGAGCAGTTCTTC.

This clone was counted once. V usage is TRBV6-6 and J usage is TRBJ2-6; D is unclear. Trimming left V 8 bases short and J 4 bases short, with 12 bases between. This CDR3 contains 14 residues. CDR1 is MNHNY, CDR2 SVGAGI, per germline (reference sequence). CDR3 nucleotide sequence: TGTGCCAGCCAATCCCGAATGGGGGCCAACGTCCTGACTTTC. This encodes CASQSRMGANVLTF.

This chain links TRBV6-6 with TRBJ1-4; 10 bases are a match to TRBD1. Germline trimming cut 8 bases from V and 7 bases from J; bases unmatched to any gene: 10. CDR1 is MNHNY and CDR2 is SVGAGI in the germline V gene (reference sequence). This CDR3 is built from 15 residues. CDR3 DNA: TGTGCCAGCGGCATACCAGGGACAGGGGCTGAAAAACTGTTTTTT. As protein: CASGIPGTGAEKLFF.

This chain uses TRBV6-5 with TRBJ1-1, with D possibly being TRBD1 (5 bases). The germline V gene encodes CDR1 MNHEY and CDR2 SVGAGI. V lost 0 bases, J lost 4 bases, and 12 bases lay in between. The CDR3 has 15 residues. CDR3 in amino acids: CASSYSRGWGTEAFF. CDR3 DNA: TGTGCCAGCAGTTACTCGAGGGGTTGGGGCACTGAAGCTTTCTTT.

The chain couples TRBV18 to TRBJ2-7, with 7 nucleotides matching TRBD1. This CDR3 contains 16 residues. The trim removed 6 bases at V and 0 bases at J, leaving 11 bases unmatched. Germline V gives CDR1 KGHSH, CDR2 LQKENI. Written as DNA, the CDR3 is TGTGCCAGCTCCCCATATCCCCGGGACAGCTCCTACGAGCAGTACTTC. This sequence encodes CASSPYPRDSSYEQYF.

The chain is built from TRBV7-9 and TRBJ2-3; unclear D gene. Looked up from germline, CDR1 is SEHNR and CDR2 is FQNEAQ (reference sequence). The V end lost 4 bases, the J end lost 11 bases, and 10 bases lay between the germline ends. There are 11 residues in the CDR3. The CDR3 DNA is TGTGCCAGCAGCTATCCTGCAGAGCAGTATTTT. Its translation is CASSYPAEQYF.

The rearrangement uses TRBV4-1 and TRBJ2-2; 9 nucleotides agree with TRBD2. Germline loops: CDR1 MGHRA, CDR2 YSYEKL. Trimming removed 3 bases from V and 7 bases from J; junction bases left unmatched: 12. The CDR3 contains 17 residues. The CDR3 nucleotides are TGCGCCAGCAGCCACTTAGCGGGAGAGGGGCAGGGCGGGGAGCTGTTTTTT. It translates to CASSHLAGEGQGGELFF.

This clone was observed a single time. V gene TRBV21-1 combines with J gene TRBJ2-1; the DNA was not compared with TRBD2, the D call given in the table. TRBV21-1 is classified as a pseudogene. CDR3 length: 18 amino acids. In nucleotides, the CDR3 is TGTGCCCAACGAAGGGAACCCGGGGGGCATGTGTCCTACAATGAGCAGTTCTTC. As protein: CAQRREPGGHVSYNEQFF.

The CDR3: CASSFGGTSYEQYF. As DNA, the CDR3 is TGCGCCAGCAGCTTCGGGGGGACCTCCTACGAGCAGTACTTC. This chain connects TRBV5-1 to TRBJ2-7; 7 bases are a match to TRBD2. J was trimmed by 0 bases and V by 2 bases; bases with no gene match: 2. The germline CDR1 and CDR2 sequences are SGHRS and YFSETQ. The CDR3 runs to 14 residues.

The chain recombines TRBV28 with TRBJ2-7; possible D gene TRBD2, 6 bases. The germline gives CDR1 MDHEN, CDR2 SYDVKM. Trimming removed 9 bases at V and 0 bases at J, with 15 bases between. This CDR3 comprises 14 residues. In DNA form, the CDR3 reads TGTGCCAGTCGCCGCAGCGGGCCCTCCTACGAGCAGTACTTC. Translation gives CASRRSGPSYEQYF.

The chain carries TRBV5-4 and TRBJ2-7, with TRBD1 identical over 7 bases. The CDR3 loop spans 14 amino acids. The germline CDR1 and CDR2 sequences are SGHNT and YYREEE (reference sequence). Unmatched junction bases numbered 10, after V lost 4 bases and J lost 6 bases. The CDR3, as DNA: TGTGCCAGCAGCGTAGGACAGGATCCCGCCGAGCAGTACTTC. This gives the protein CASSVGQDPAEQYF.